This T cell receptor beta chain was captured in a study of blood T cell repertoires in COVID-19. On the study more broadly: PBMCs, B-cell-depleted T cells, or T cells provided the cDNA or gDNA that made up the material.

The germline V gene encodes CDR1 SGHAT and CDR2 FQNNGV. This CDR3 comprises 13 residues. V gave up 4 bases and J gave up 18 bases, with 19 bases separating them. Patients at the Seattle site were enrolled during active infection and followed longitudinally. Method: immunoSEQ multiplex PCR; TCRdb's copy keeps in-frame clones and lacks some. The sample carries fewer than 300,000 clones, roughly nine tenths recorded once. The receptor was derived from a woman aged 30 to 39 with COVID-19, enrolled during active disease. The chain uses TRBV11-2 and TRBJ1-6; no clear D. Sequenced sample: peripheral blood. The CDR3 region has the DNA TGTGCCAGCAGCTACGACAAAGGATCCCTTACCCACTTT. This codes for CASSYDKGSLTHF.